The 24 T cell receptor beta chains listed next were all sequenced from one sample in a study of cytomegalovirus exposure and HLA in healthy donors. This PCR relied on a set of 60 Vbeta primers and 13 Jbeta primers. TCRdb keeps only in-frame clones here, not all; method: immunoSEQ multiplex PCR. The sample has fewer than 200,000 clones, over 65% seen once; the top ten hold less than 0.9%. The sequencing sample was made of PBMCs. The receptor source for this set is a female donor in good health and CMV-seronegative.

The V gene is TRBV30, the J gene TRBJ2-3; 12 positions match TRBD2. The CDR3 loop spans 15 amino acids. Germline CDR1 GTSNPN, CDR2 SVGIG (reference sequence). Unmatched junction bases numbered 4, after V lost 0 bases and J lost 6 bases. DNA for the CDR3: TGTGCCTGGAGTGTACTAGCGGGGGGAACTGATACGCAGTATTTT. This gives the protein CAWSVLAGGTDTQYF.

This clone showed up just once. The chain links TRBV28 to TRBJ1-1; possibly TRBD1 for D (5 bases). Germline V lookup: CDR1 MDHEN, CDR2 SYDVKM. The CDR3 length is 11 residues. V lost 3 bases and J 11 bases, leaving 10 bases between the germline ends. CDR3 DNA: TGTGCCAGCAGTTTGGGGCGGGGCGCTTTCTTT. Translating gives CASSLGRGAFF.

In its sample, this clone was seen a few times. This chain links TRBV2 with TRBJ2-2, with 8 bases lining up with TRBD1. Germline CDR1 is SNHLY and CDR2 is FYNNEI. This CDR3 contains 15 residues. V lost 6 bases and J lost 0; bases outside the gene matches: 3. The CDR3 is CASRGDRSNTGELFF. Here the CDR3 DNA reads TGTGCCAGCAGGGGGGACAGGTCGAACACCGGGGAGCTGTTTTTT. Together with reference TRBV2 and TRBJ2-2, the CDR3 gives the full variable domain: EPEVTQTPSHQVTQMGQEVILRCVPISNHLYFYWYRQILGQKVEFLVSFYNNEISEKSEIFDDQFSVERPDGSNFTLKIRSTKLEDSAMYFCASRGDRSNTGELFFGEGSRLTVL.

V gene TRBV5-1 combines with J gene TRBJ2-2, with 9 bases fitting TRBD2. This CDR3 has 21 amino acids. The V gene end was trimmed by 4 bases and the J gene end by 0 bases; junction bases not matched to a gene: 19. Germline V gene sequence: CDR1 SGHRS, CDR2 YFSETQ. The chain's CDR3 is CASSHRLAAGRSPTNTGELFF. In DNA, the CDR3 is TGCGCCAGCAGCCATCGACTAGCGGCGGGACGATCCCCAACGAACACCGGGGAGCTGTTTTTT.

CDR3 amino acids: CSVGRGTEAFF. Written as DNA, the CDR3 is TGCAGCGTTGGGAGGGGCACTGAAGCTTTCTTT. The V call is TRBV29-1, the J call TRBJ1-1, with TRBD1 as a possible D gene (5 bases). Trimming shortened V by 4 bases and J by 4 bases, and 7 bases separated the two germline ends. CDR3 size: 11 residues. Germline CDR1 SQVTM, CDR2 ANQGSEA.

CDR3 residues: CASSFEGVGQPQHF. The CDR3, as DNA: TGTGCCAGCAGCTTCGAAGGGGTCGGTCAGCCCCAGCATTTT. The chain carries TRBV7-2 and TRBJ1-5; tentatively, D is TRBD1 (5 bases). The V gene's germline CDR1 is SGHTA and CDR2 FQGNSA. Trimming removed 3 bases from V and 6 bases from J, with 12 bases in between. The CDR3 sequence is 14 residues long. Variable domain in full (rest from reference TRBV7-2 and TRBJ1-5): GAGVSQSPSNKVTEKGKDVELRCDPISGHTALYWYRQSLGQGLEFLIYFQGNSAPDKSGLPSDRFSAERTGGSVSTLTIQRTQQEDSAVYLCASSFEGVGQPQHFGDGTRLSIL.

The DNA for the CDR3 is TGTGCCAGCTCACCACCATCAACAGGAACCTACGAGCAGTACTTC. This translates into CASSPPSTGTYEQYF. J is TRBJ2-7 and V is TRBV18, with TRBD1 as a possible D gene (5 bases). Germline V gives CDR1 KGHSH, CDR2 LQKENI. The CDR3 loop spans 15 amino acids. With 0 bases removed from V and 2 bases from J, the gap between germline ends came to 11 bases. The entire variable domain, with the rest obtained from reference TRBV18 and TRBJ2-7, is as follows: NAGVMQNPRHLVRRRGQEARLRCSPMKGHSHVYWYRQLPEEGLKFMVYLQKENIIDESGMPKERFSAEFPKEGPSILRIQQVVRGDSAAYFCASSPPSTGTYEQYFGPGTRLTVT.

This chain connects TRBV21-1 to TRBJ2-5; TRBD2, the table's D call, lacks a check against the DNA. TRBV21-1 constitutes a pseudogene. CDR3 length: 14 amino acids. CDR3 bases: TGTGCCAGCAGCCACGGGGGGGAGCAAGAGACCCAGTACTTC. It specifies CASSHGGEQETQYF.

The chain is built from TRBV9 and TRBJ1-2, with 8 bases fitting TRBD1. The CDR3 extends over 14 amino acids. J gave up 5 bases and V 3 bases, and 6 bases lay outside the gene matches. Germline CDR1 reads SGDLS; CDR2 reads YYNGEE. The CDR3 spells CASSAGTGTYGYTF. The CDR3 DNA follows: TGTGCCAGCAGCGCCGGGACAGGTACATATGGCTACACCTTC.

In DNA, the CDR3 is TGCGCCAGCAGCCAGTCTAACAGGGGCAGCACAGATACGCAGTATTTT. This sequence encodes CASSQSNRGSTDTQYF. The chain couples TRBV4-3 to TRBJ2-3, with 7 bases aligning to TRBD1. The germline gives CDR1 LGHNA, CDR2 YSLEER. V shed 3 bases and J 0 bases; nucleotides not matched to a gene: 6. CDR3 length: 16 residues.

This clone appeared once. The genes are TRBV29-1 and TRBJ1-1; TRBD1 is a possible D gene (6 bases). Trimming left V 6 bases short and J 1 base short, with 21 bases between. This CDR3 region has 16 residues. Germline assignment: CDR1 SQVTM and CDR2 ANQGSEA. CDR3 sequence reads: CSVGNPKGVWNTEAFF. In DNA form, the CDR3 reads TGCAGCGTCGGTAACCCTAAGGGGGTTTGGAACACTGAAGCTTTCTTT.

This clone was detected only a few times. The rearrangement links TRBV7-9 to TRBJ2-3; 8 nucleotides match TRBD1. The junction had 5 bases not matched to a gene; V was cut back by 1 base and J by 2 bases. The CDR3 contains 16 residues. The V gene's germline CDR1 is SEHNR and CDR2 FQNEAQ (reference sequence). CDR3: CASSLVGTGVTDTQYF. In DNA, the CDR3 is TGTGCCAGCAGCTTAGTAGGGACAGGAGTCACAGATACGCAGTATTTT. Looking up the rest from reference TRBV7-9 and TRBJ2-3 gives the full variable domain: DTGVSQNPRHKITKRGQNVTFRCDPISEHNRLYWYRQTLGQGPEFLTYFQNEAQLEKSRLLSDRFSAERPKGSFSTLEIQRTEQGDSAMYLCASSLVGTGVTDTQYFGPGTRLTVL.

This clone appeared a single time. The chain couples TRBV5-6 to TRBJ2-7; TRBD2 matches 7 bases. V lost 5 bases and J lost 1; bases outside the gene matches: 12. Germline V CDR1 and CDR2: SGHDT, YYEEEE. This CDR3 has 16 residues. CDR3 sequence reads: CASSRGEREVSYEQYF. The CDR3 coding sequence is TGTGCCAGCAGTCGTGGGGAGCGGGAAGTTTCCTACGAGCAGTACTTC.

The chain has TRBV5-4 and TRBJ2-3, with a tentative D call TRBD2 (5 bases). The V and J ends lost 3 bases and 3 bases respectively, with 11 bases between them. Germline CDR1 reads SGHNT; CDR2 reads YYREEE (reference sequence). This CDR3 comprises 14 residues. CDR3 nucleotides: TGTGCCAGCAGCTCCCGGACTGTTACAGATACGCAGTATTTT. Protein product: CASSSRTVTDTQYF.

The chain has TRBV4-3 and TRBJ1-6, with 9 nucleotides matching TRBD1. V gave up 3 bases and J gave up 1 base; unmatched junction bases: 13. The CDR3 has 20 amino acids. CDR1 LGHNA and CDR2 YSLEER come from the germline V gene. DNA of the CDR3: TGCGCCAGCAGCCAGGGAGGAGGGACAGGGTCTTCTTCCTATAATTCACCCCTCCACTTT. Translated, it gives CASSQGGGTGSSSYNSPLHF.

The V call is TRBV7-9, the J call TRBJ2-2, with D possibly being TRBD2 (6 bases). V lost 4 bases, J lost 1 base, and 16 bases lay in between. Germline V gene data show CDR1 as SEHNR and CDR2 as FQNEAQ (reference sequence). The CDR3 has 17 residues. CDR3 region: CASSYRRGNLNTGELFF. CDR3 sequence (DNA): TGTGCCAGCAGCTACCGCCGGGGGAACCTGAACACCGGGGAGCTGTTTTTT.

This chain joins TRBV7-2 and TRBJ1-4, with D perhaps matching TRBD1 (5 bases). Germline V gene data show CDR1 as SGHTA and CDR2 as FQGNSA. The length of the CDR3 is 14 residues. The V end was cut by 5 bases, the J end by 5 bases, with 12 bases between. The CDR3 region is CASSPQGFNEKLFF. CDR3 DNA sequence: TGTGCCAGCAGCCCGCAGGGCTTCAATGAAAAACTGTTTTTT.

This clone appeared a single time. J is TRBJ2-1 and V is TRBV5-1; tentatively, D is TRBD1 (6 bases). Trimming removed 1 base from V and 7 bases from J, with 12 bases in between. The CDR3 consists of 14 residues. Germline values: CDR1 SGHRS, CDR2 YFSETQ. Here the CDR3 reads CASSLQGSGNEQFF. The CDR3 DNA sequence: TGCGCCAGCAGCTTGCAGGGGTCTGGGAATGAGCAGTTCTTC.

The V and J genes are TRBV30 and TRBJ1-2; TRBD1 might be the D (5 bases). V was trimmed by 0 bases and J by 2 bases, leaving 10 bases between them. The CDR3 totals 14 residues. Germline CDR1 reads GTSNPN; CDR2 reads SVGIG (reference sequence). The CDR3, as DNA: TGTGCCTGGAGTGTTTGGGGCTTAAACTATGGCTACACCTTC. As protein: CAWSVWGLNYGYTF.

With regard to this clone: At the DNA level, this CDR3 is encoded by other sequences in the same sample as well. J is TRBJ1-6 and V is TRBV6-5; D call uncertain. CDR3 length: 15 residues. Trimming took off 2 bases at V and 7 bases at J, with 12 bases between the two ends. Germline V CDR1 and CDR2: MNHEY, SVGAGI. The CDR3 region is CASSYGGRPNSPLHF. CDR3 sequence (DNA): TGTGCCAGCAGTTACGGAGGGCGGCCGAATTCACCCCTCCACTTT.

This clone was recorded once. The rearrangement joins TRBV2 to TRBJ2-5; 9 positions match TRBD1. This CDR3 has 14 residues. CDR1 and CDR2 (germline): SNHLY, FYNNEI. Trimming at V came to 6 bases and at J to 9 bases, leaving 11 bases not matched to a gene. CDR3 nucleotide sequence: TGTGCCAGCAGGGGGGACAGGGCCTGGGGAGCCCAGTACTTC. Protein sequence: CASRGDRAWGAQYF.

The chain carries TRBV4-3 and TRBJ1-1, with D unresolved. Between the trimmed V and J ends, which lost 3 bases and 4 bases, there was a span of 12 bases. The V gene's germline CDR1 is LGHNA and CDR2 YSLEER. The CDR3 spans 14 residues. The CDR3 bases are TGCGCCAGCAGCCAGACTGGACTGTTCACTGAAGCTTTCTTT. Translation gives CASSQTGLFTEAFF.

CDR3 region: CASSTGQGGAYGYTF. CDR3 bases: TGTGCCAGCAGCACAGGACAGGGGGGAGCTTATGGCTACACCTTC. The chain employs TRBV9 and TRBJ1-2; 10 bases are shared with TRBD1. CDR1 SGDLS and CDR2 YYNGEE come from the germline V gene. This CDR3 has 15 residues. V lost 4 bases to trimming and J lost 5 bases; unmatched junction nucleotides: 8.

J is TRBJ2-1 and V is TRBV28; 13 bases match TRBD2. CDR1 is MDHEN, CDR2 SYDVKM, per germline. The CDR3 is 15 residues long. Germline trimming cut 6 bases from V and 4 bases from J; bases unmatched to any gene: 3. The CDR3, as DNA: TGTGCCAGCAGGGCGGGACTAGCGGGGTACAATGAGCAGTTCTTC. This translates into CASRAGLAGYNEQFF.